The clone carrying this TCR beta chain has ten or more counts. The data were taken from a study of T-cell reconstitution after alpha-beta-depleted transplantation in children. Preparation of the TCRbeta library involved a method that used unique molecular identifiers. TCRdb independently ran MiXCR on the PCR reads; one entry per CDR3 protein. The sample shows hundreds of thousands of distinct CDR3 sequences, approximately 15% of them seen only once. This TCR derives from a human donor who donated a stem cell graft to a child with acute myeloid leukemia. Sequencing was performed on PBMCs from the stem cell graft donor, taken from the stem cell graft.

The CDR3 nucleotides are TGCAGTGCTAGAGCTTTAGGGTACAATGAGCAGTTCTTC. Its translation is CSARALGYNEQFF. The chain joins TRBV20-1 to TRBJ2-1, with unresolved D. CDR1 DFQATT and CDR2 SNEGSKA come from the germline V gene (reference sequence). There are 13 residues in the CDR3. V was cut by 1 base and J by 4 bases, with 8 bases left in between.